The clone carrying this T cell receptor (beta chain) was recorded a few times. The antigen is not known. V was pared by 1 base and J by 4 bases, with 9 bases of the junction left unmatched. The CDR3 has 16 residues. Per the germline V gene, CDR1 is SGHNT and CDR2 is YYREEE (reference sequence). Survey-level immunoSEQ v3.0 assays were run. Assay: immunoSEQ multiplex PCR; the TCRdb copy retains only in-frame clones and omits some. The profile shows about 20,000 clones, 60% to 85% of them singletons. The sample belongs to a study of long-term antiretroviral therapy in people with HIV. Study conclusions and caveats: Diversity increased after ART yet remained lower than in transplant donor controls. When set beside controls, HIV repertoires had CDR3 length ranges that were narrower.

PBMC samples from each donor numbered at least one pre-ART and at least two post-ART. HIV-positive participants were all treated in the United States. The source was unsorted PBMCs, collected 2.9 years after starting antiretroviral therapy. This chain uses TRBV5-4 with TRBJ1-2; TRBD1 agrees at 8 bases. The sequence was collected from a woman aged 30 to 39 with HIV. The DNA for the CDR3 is TGTGCCAGCAGCTTGTATGGACAGGGTGACCTCTATGGCTACACCTTC. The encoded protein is CASSLYGQGDLYGYTF.